The T cell receptor beta chain described here comes from a study of beta chain features in type 1 diabetes. Overall study findings and caveats: Comparison showed that naive, central memory and Treg TCRB repertoires appeared more similar among patients than among healthy donors.

Trimming removed 2 bases from V and 10 bases from J, with 15 bases in between. From germline, CDR1 is KGHSH and CDR2 LQKENI. The CDR3 is made up of 14 amino acids. The investigators reverse transcribed all of the isolated RNA, so they sequenced expressed TCRB transcripts. The assay was immunoSEQ multiplex PCR, and TCRdb's table has in-frame clones only and misses some. The data hold roughly 310,000 clones, with approximately 9.9% observed a single time. Only a few counts were recorded for this clone. Antigen specificity is unknown. The receptor comes from a woman in her twenties or thirties in good health. Input material: naive CD4+ T cells from blood. V gene TRBV18 combines with J gene TRBJ2-1; TRBD2 might be the D (5 bases). The DNA for the CDR3 is TGTGCCAGCTCACCAGCGACTAACAACGGGGAGCAGTTCTTC. Translating it yields CASSPATNNGEQFF.